These 21 T cell receptor beta chains originate from one sample sequenced in a study of immune evolution from preneoplasia to lung adenocarcinoma. TCRdb's copy holds only in-frame clones and misses some; the assay was immunoSEQ multiplex PCR. The sample shows about 6,500 clones, roughly 80% of them seen only once. The sample was FFPE invasive lung adenocarcinoma tissue. The receptors here all came from a person between 55 and 69 years old with lung adenocarcinoma.

The rearrangement links TRBV28 to TRBJ2-1, with a possible D match to TRBD1 (5 bases). Trimming removed 7 bases from V and 0 bases from J, with 10 bases in between. The CDR3 has 14 residues. CDR1 and CDR2 from the germline V gene are MDHEN and SYDVKM. The CDR3 spells CASIPDSSYNEQFF. As DNA, the CDR3 is TGTGCCAGCATCCCCGACAGCTCCTACAATGAGCAGTTCTTC.

This chain uses TRBV29-1 with TRBJ2-2; 9 nucleotides agree with TRBD2. Per germline, CDR1 SQVTM and CDR2 ANQGSEA. V trimming: 3 bases; J trimming: 5 bases; junction bases outside the gene matches: 7. The CDR3 sequence is 15 residues long. The CDR3 here is CSVESAGGRTGELFF. The CDR3 coding sequence is TGCAGCGTTGAGTCGGCGGGAGGGCGGACCGGGGAGCTGTTTTTT.

The rearrangement links TRBV21-1 to TRBJ2-2; the D call in the table, TRBD2, was not verified against the DNA. TRBV21-1 is noted as a pseudogene. The CDR3 is made up of 17 amino acids. The CDR3 region is CASSKRWEEQNTGELFF. The CDR3 DNA follows: TGTGCCAGCAGCAAACGGTGGGAGGAACAAAACACCGGGGAGCTGTTTTTT.

V is TRBV6-1 and J is TRBJ1-1; TRBD1 might be the D (6 bases). The V end was cut by 4 bases, the J end by 1 base, with 16 bases between. CDR1 is MNHNS, CDR2 SASEGT, per germline. The CDR3 is made up of 16 amino acids. The CDR3 nucleotides read TGTGCCAGCAGTGCTGGTGTGGGGGGCGGGAACACTGAAGCTTTCTTT. The encoded protein is CASSAGVGGGNTEAFF.

This clone was recorded only once. The V call is TRBV7-2, the J call TRBJ1-5, with D unresolved. The CDR3 consists of 15 residues. Germline V gives CDR1 SGHTA, CDR2 FQGNSA. Trimming took off 2 bases at V and 8 bases at J, with 16 bases between the two ends. The CDR3 region is CASSLWAAVGEPQHF. CDR3 coding DNA: TGTGCCAGCAGCTTATGGGCCGCGGTAGGTGAGCCCCAGCATTTT.

The rearrangement joins TRBV28 to TRBJ2-3, with D perhaps assigned TRBD1 or TRBD2 (5 bases each). CDR3 length equals 15 residues. Trimming took 5 bases from V and 3 from J, leaving 15 bases between them. Germline lookup yields CDR1 MDHEN and CDR2 SYDVKM. The chain's CDR3 is CASSLPGTQTDTQYF. The CDR3, as DNA: TGTGCCAGCAGTCTCCCCGGGACCCAAACAGATACGCAGTATTTT.

This sequence joins TRBV28 and TRBJ2-6; D unclear. In germline, CDR1 is MDHEN, CDR2 SYDVKM. The CDR3 covers 16 residues. V shed 2 bases and J shed 0 bases, with 8 bases lying between them. CDR3 loop: CASSLGALSGANVLTF. The CDR3 nucleotides read TGTGCCAGCAGTTTAGGAGCTCTCTCTGGGGCCAACGTCCTGACTTTC.

This clone turned up a few times. The J gene is TRBJ1-2, the V gene TRBV18, with D maybe TRBD1 (5 bases). CDR1 and CDR2 (germline): KGHSH, LQKENI. The CDR3 contains 13 residues. V was cut by 0 bases and J by 8 bases, with 10 bases left in between. The CDR3 reads CASSPPGVWGYTF. The CDR3, as DNA: TGTGCCAGCTCACCACCAGGGGTGTGGGGCTACACCTTC.

The V gene is TRBV11-3, the J gene TRBJ2-5; D possibly corresponds to TRBD1 (5 bases). Trimming stripped 5 bases from V and 2 bases from J, with 9 bases between. The germline gives CDR1 SGHNT, CDR2 YENEEA. This CDR3 is built from 13 residues. The chain's CDR3 is CASSIDRQETQYF. The CDR3, as DNA: TGTGCCAGCAGCATTGACAGACAAGAGACCCAGTACTTC.

This rearrangement joins TRBV7-2 to TRBJ2-5; no firm D call. Trimming removed 5 bases at V and 2 bases at J, with 3 bases between. Germline assignment: CDR1 SGHTA and CDR2 FQGNSA. This CDR3 has 11 amino acids. DNA for the CDR3: TGTGCCAGCAGCAAACAAGAGACCCAGTACTTC. Its translation: CASSKQETQYF. Based on the CDR3 plus reference TRBV7-2 and TRBJ2-5, the full variable domain is GAGVSQSPSNKVTEKGKDVELRCDPISGHTALYWYRQSLGQGLEFLIYFQGNSAPDKSGLPSDRFSAERTGGSVSTLTIQRTQQEDSAVYLCASSKQETQYFGPGTRLLVL.

This clone was seen only a few times. J is TRBJ1-2 and V is TRBV5-6, with TRBD1 matching 9 bases. The trim removed 4 bases at V and 7 bases at J, leaving 5 bases unmatched. The CDR3 extends over 13 amino acids. From germline, CDR1 is SGHDT and CDR2 YYEEEE. CDR3 coding DNA: TGTGCCAGCAGCCGCGGGACAGGGTCTGGCTACACCTTC. Encoded protein: CASSRGTGSGYTF.

V gene TRBV11-2 combines with J gene TRBJ2-7; 10 bases agree with TRBD1. V trimming: 6 bases; J trimming: 7 bases; junction bases outside the gene matches: 9. Germline V lookup: CDR1 SGHAT, CDR2 FQNNGV. The CDR3 has 14 amino acids. The CDR3 here is CASSKPGQGWEQYF. The CDR3 DNA follows: TGTGCCAGCAGTAAACCGGGACAGGGGTGGGAGCAGTACTTC.

V gene TRBV2 combines with J gene TRBJ2-5; 12 bases are a match to TRBD2. CDR1 is SNHLY and CDR2 is FYNNEI in the germline V gene. The CDR3 is made up of 15 amino acids. The trim removed 4 bases at V and 5 bases at J, leaving 5 bases unmatched. The CDR3 region is CASSGTSGMGETQYF. Written as DNA, the CDR3 is TGTGCCAGCAGTGGGACTAGCGGGATGGGGGAGACCCAGTACTTC.

The rearrangement uses TRBV7-6 and TRBJ2-3; 8 bases match TRBD2. Germline CDR1 is SGHVS and CDR2 is FNYEAQ. The CDR3 is made up of 15 amino acids. Trimming at V came to 0 bases and at J to 5 bases, leaving 4 bases not matched to a gene. The CDR3 DNA reads as TGTGCCAGCAGCTTAGCGGTCGGGGGGGGAGATACGCAGTATTTT. Its translation: CASSLAVGGGDTQYF.

This clone was detected only once. V and J are TRBV18 and TRBJ2-1; a weak D match, TRBD2 (5 bases). Germline V CDR1 and CDR2: KGHSH, LQKENI. Deletions cut 2 bases from V and 1 base from J, with 6 bases between. This CDR3 spans 14 amino acids. CDR3 in DNA: TGTGCCAGCTCACCAGGGAGTTCCTACAATGAGCAGTTCTTC. It specifies CASSPGSSYNEQFF.

The chain couples TRBV4-1 to TRBJ2-7; TRBD1 is a possible D gene (6 bases). This CDR3 has 15 residues. V was trimmed by 4 bases and J by 3 bases, leaving 16 bases between them. From germline, CDR1 is MGHRA and CDR2 YSYEKL. As DNA, the CDR3 is TGCGCCAGCAGCCTTCTCCGGGACATCATCTACGAGCAGTACTTC. Translating it yields CASSLLRDIIYEQYF.

There are a few counts of this clone. This chain joins TRBV5-1 and TRBJ2-5; 12 nucleotides align to TRBD2. The CDR3 is 18 residues long. Trimming cost V 0 bases and J 2 bases; bases outside gene matches: 8. Germline V gene lookup returns CDR1 SGHRS and CDR2 YFSETQ. The CDR3: CASSLGRTSGEIQETQYF. CDR3 nucleotides: TGCGCCAGCAGCTTGGGTAGGACTAGCGGGGAAATTCAAGAGACCCAGTACTTC.

CDR3 sequence: CASSAPGTSGNEQFF. CDR3 in DNA: TGTGCCAGCAGTGCCCCCGGGACTAGCGGCAATGAGCAGTTCTTC. This chain joins TRBV2 and TRBJ2-1, with 11 bases fitting TRBD2. The V gene's germline CDR1 is SNHLY and CDR2 FYNNEI. The trim removed 4 bases at V and 6 bases at J, leaving 5 bases unmatched. The CDR3 has 15 amino acids.

This rearrangement joins TRBV12-5 to TRBJ1-3; the D gene is possibly TRBD1 (5 bases). Germline V gene lookup returns CDR1 LGHNT and CDR2 FRNRAP. This CDR3 contains 15 residues. Deletions cut 6 bases from V and 2 bases from J, with 14 bases between. The CDR3 reads CASGPDGGAGNTIYF. The CDR3 nucleotides read TGTGCTAGTGGGCCGGACGGAGGGGCTGGAAACACCATATATTTT.

The chain is built from TRBV5-1 and TRBJ1-4; D possibly corresponds to TRBD1 (5 bases). This CDR3 has 17 amino acids. The V and J ends lost 0 bases and 6 bases respectively, with 18 bases between them. CDR1 is SGHRS, CDR2 YFSETQ, per germline. The CDR3: CASSLAGSRGADEKLFF. The CDR3 DNA follows: TGCGCCAGCAGCTTGGCCGGGAGTAGGGGCGCGGATGAAAAACTGTTTTTT. Drawing the rest from reference TRBV5-1 and TRBJ1-4, the complete variable domain is KAGVTQTPRYLIKTRGQQVTLSCSPISGHRSVSWYQQTPGQGLQFLFEYFSETQRNKGNFPGRFSGRQFSNSRSEMNVSTLELGDSALYLCASSLAGSRGADEKLFFGSGTQLSVL.

The rearrangement links TRBV13 to TRBJ2-3; D not certain. The ends were cut back, 5 bases at V and 13 bases at J, with 16 bases in the middle. Germline-derived CDR1 and CDR2 are PRHDT and FYEKMQ (reference sequence). The CDR3 is 12 residues long. CDR3 residues: CASSMGPPKEYF. DNA of the CDR3: TGTGCCAGCAGCATGGGCCCACCGAAAGAGTATTTT.